This T cell receptor beta chain was recovered during a study of cytomegalovirus exposure and HLA in healthy donors. Study as a whole: Within the Caucasian-associated ancestry cluster were around 81% of the approximately 400 genotyped donors.

Study conclusions and caveats: Association of roughly 17,000 TCR beta sequences with HLA alleles was found at 0.05 false discovery rate in a later analysis.

PCR employed 60 Vbeta and 13 Jbeta primers. Produced via immunoSEQ multiplex PCR; TCRdb's table is partial and in-frame only. The sample shows roughly 180,000 clones, 85% of them seen only once. A word on this clone: Its matching antigen is unknown.

Sequences were obtained from PBMCs. The TCR was taken from a boy aged 2 to 10 in good health and CMV-seronegative.

The CDR3 spells CASSSSLRGTGDYGYTF. In nucleotides, the CDR3 is TGCGCCAGCAGCTCGTCTCTAAGGGGTACGGGGGACTATGGCTACACCTTC. The chain couples TRBV5-1 to TRBJ1-2; possible D gene TRBD1, 5 bases. In germline, CDR1 is SGHRS, CDR2 YFSETQ. V shed 3 bases and J shed 3 bases, with 21 bases lying between them. The length of the CDR3 is 17 residues.